This T cell receptor (beta chain) was obtained from a study of blood T cells in healthy people across ages. The CDR3 consists of 13 residues. Germline CDR1 reads DFQATT; CDR2 reads SNEGSKA (reference sequence). Primers used in a second PCR of roughly 6 to 11 cycles were a sample-barcoded 5' primer and a J-beta primer mix. Each of the samples gave a minimum of 3 million paired-end reads that contained CDR3. MiXCR, run by TCRdb on the 5' RACE reads, gives a single entry per CDR3 protein. Of roughly 2 million distinct CDR3 sequences in the sample, about 50% were seen once. As to this clonotype: The junction differs from germline at one of its ends, possibly a read error.

Total RNA extracted from each sample amounted to at least 5.5 micrograms. This clonotype originated in a woman aged 40-49 years in good health. The chain employs TRBV20-1 and TRBJ2-7; D not resolved. The specimen sequenced was blood. Here the CDR3 reads CSARDPVSCEQYF. CDR3 in DNA: TGCAGTGCTAGAGACCCAGTCTCCTGCGAGCAGTACTTC.